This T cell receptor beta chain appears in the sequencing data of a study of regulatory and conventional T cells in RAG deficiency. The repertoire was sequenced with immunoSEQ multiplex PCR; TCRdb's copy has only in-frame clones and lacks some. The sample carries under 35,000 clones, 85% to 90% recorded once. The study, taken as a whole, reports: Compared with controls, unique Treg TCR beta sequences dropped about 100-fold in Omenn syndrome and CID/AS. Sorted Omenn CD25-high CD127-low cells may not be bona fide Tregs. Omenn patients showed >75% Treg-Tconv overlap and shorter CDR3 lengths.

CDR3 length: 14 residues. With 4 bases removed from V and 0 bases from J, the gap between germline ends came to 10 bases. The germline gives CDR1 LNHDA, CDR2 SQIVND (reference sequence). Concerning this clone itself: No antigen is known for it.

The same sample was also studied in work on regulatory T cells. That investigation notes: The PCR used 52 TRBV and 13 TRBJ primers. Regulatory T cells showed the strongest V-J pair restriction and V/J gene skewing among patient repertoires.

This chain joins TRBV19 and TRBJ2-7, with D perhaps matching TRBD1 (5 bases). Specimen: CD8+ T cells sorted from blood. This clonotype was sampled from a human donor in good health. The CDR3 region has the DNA TGTGCCAGTAGTAAACAGGTGAGCTCCTACGAGCAGTACTTC. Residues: CASSKQVSSYEQYF. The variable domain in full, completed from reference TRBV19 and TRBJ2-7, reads DGGITQSPKYLFRKEGQNVTLSCEQNLNHDAMYWYRQDPGQGLRLIYYSQIVNDFQKGDIAEGYSVSREKKESFPLTVTSAQKNPTAFYLCASSKQVSSYEQYFGPGTRLTVT.